These 12 T cell receptor beta chains originate from one sample sequenced in a study of cytomegalovirus exposure and HLA in healthy donors. In the PCR, 60 Vbeta and 13 Jbeta primers were used. Sequencing was performed with immunoSEQ multiplex PCR; in TCRdb, only in-frame clones are kept and a portion is missing. In the table there are about 150,000 clones, 73% of which are singletons. Specimen: PBMCs. All receptors come from a woman between 18 and 29 years old in good health and CMV-seronegative.

The V call is TRBV27, the J call TRBJ2-7, with TRBD2 matching over 9 bases. The V gene end was trimmed by 2 bases and the J gene end by 4 bases; junction bases not matched to a gene: 9. CDR1 and CDR2 (germline): MNHEY, SMNVEV (reference sequence). The CDR3 is made up of 16 amino acids. CDR3 residues: CASSLHDPAGGYEQYV. The CDR3 nucleotides are TGTGCCAGCAGTTTACACGATCCAGCGGGAGGATACGAGCAGTACGTC.

V and J are TRBV7-3 and TRBJ2-3; 7 nucleotides line up with TRBD2. The V segment lost 2 bases and the J segment 0 bases; nucleotides outside the gene matches: 11. The CDR3 totals 18 residues. Germline V gene lookup returns CDR1 SGHTA and CDR2 FQGTGA. CDR3 region: CASSLWGGRDASTDTQYF. The CDR3 DNA reads TGTGCCAGCAGCTTATGGGGGGGGAGGGACGCTAGCACAGATACGCAGTATTTT.

This clone has just a few counts. The chain is built from TRBV25-1 and TRBJ2-2; no reliable D call. V was trimmed by 4 bases and J by 5 bases, leaving 5 bases between them. The CDR3 runs 12 residues. Germline CDR1 reads MGHDK; CDR2 reads SYGVNS. The CDR3 region is CASSATTGELFF. CDR3 bases: TGTGCCAGCAGTGCGACTACCGGGGAGCTGTTTTTT.

The chain carries TRBV15 and TRBJ2-7; tentatively, D is TRBD2 (5 bases). Trimming took 3 bases from V and 0 from J, leaving 18 bases between them. The germline gives CDR1 LNHNV, CDR2 YYDKDF (reference sequence). The CDR3 consists of 17 residues. DNA for the CDR3: TGTGCCACCAGCAGCCTCCTTTCTCGTGGGAGCTCCTACGAGCAGTACTTC. It specifies CATSSLLSRGSSYEQYF. The whole variable domain, filled in from reference TRBV15 and TRBJ2-7, reads DAMVIQNPRYQVTQFGKPVTLSCSQTLNHNVMYWYQQKSSQAPKLLFHYYDKDFNNEADTPDNFQSRRPNTSFCFLDIRSPGLGDTAMYLCATSSLLSRGSSYEQYFGPGTRLTVT.

V gene TRBV18 combines with J gene TRBJ2-2; D call uncertain. The V gene's germline CDR1 is KGHSH and CDR2 LQKENI. The CDR3 is 13 residues long. V was cut by 3 bases and J by 3 bases, with 5 bases left in between. The CDR3 bases are TGTGCCAGCTCACCGGCGGACACCGGGGAGCTGTTTTTT. Amino acids: CASSPADTGELFF.

The genes are TRBV15 and TRBJ2-5, with 8 bases fitting TRBD2. Germline V gene data show CDR1 as LNHNV and CDR2 as YYDKDF (reference sequence). This CDR3 region has 15 residues. V lost 5 bases, J lost 4 bases, and 9 bases stayed unmatched. The CDR3 sequence is CATSAPPGGAETQYF. CDR3 DNA: TGTGCCACCAGCGCCCCCCCCGGGGGGGCAGAGACCCAGTACTTC.

By its share, this clone is medium-sized. This rearrangement joins TRBV6-4 to TRBJ2-1; D possibly corresponds to TRBD2 (6 bases). This CDR3 region has 13 residues. The V gene lost 3 bases and the J gene lost 3 bases, with 6 bases spanning the gap. CDR1 and CDR2 (germline): MRHNA, SNTAGT. CDR3 in DNA: TGTGCCAGCAGTGATAGCGGCTACAATGAGCAGTTCTTC. Residues: CASSDSGYNEQFF.

The chain links TRBV28 to TRBJ1-3; weak D call: TRBD1 (5 bases). Trimming left V 10 bases short and J 1 base short, with 14 bases between. The CDR3 is made up of 14 amino acids. Germline assignment: CDR1 MDHEN and CDR2 SYDVKM. The CDR3 protein is CATREGESGNTIYF. DNA of the CDR3: TGTGCCACCCGCGAAGGGGAATCTGGAAACACCATATATTTT.

This clone was observed a few times. The chain uses TRBV27 and TRBJ2-7, with TRBD1 identical over 7 bases. This CDR3 region has 13 residues. Germline values: CDR1 MNHEY, CDR2 SMNVEV (reference sequence). V shed 4 bases, J shed 6 bases, and the junction held 6 bases outside the gene matches. The CDR3 nucleotides read TGTGCCAGCAGTTCCCGGACAGGTTTCGAGCAGTACTTC. This sequence encodes CASSSRTGFEQYF.

A word on this clone: The germline gene is not matched at one end of the junction; a read error may be the cause. Other DNA sequences in the sample encode the same CDR3. The chain uses TRBV5-4 and TRBJ2-4; D call uncertain. Germline values: CDR1 SGHNT, CDR2 YYREEE (reference sequence). This CDR3 is 11 amino acids long. The CDR3 coding sequence is TGTGCCAGCAGCTTGGGGCCAATTTCTGACTTC. This sequence encodes CASSLGPISDF.

The chain joins TRBV11-2 to TRBJ2-1, with D unclear. This CDR3 has 12 residues. Trimming removed 1 base from V and 8 bases from J, with 6 bases in between. Germline V gene sequence: CDR1 SGHAT, CDR2 FQNNGV. The CDR3 here is CASSLGQDEQFF. The DNA for the CDR3 is TGTGCCAGCAGCTTAGGGCAGGATGAGCAGTTCTTC.

V gene TRBV5-1 combines with J gene TRBJ2-3; TRBD1 agrees at 10 bases. This CDR3 spans 16 amino acids. Germline V lookup: CDR1 SGHRS, CDR2 YFSETQ. V gave up 0 bases and J gave up 4 bases; unmatched junction bases: 5. CDR3 nucleotide sequence: TGCGCCAGCAGCTTGGTGACAGGGGGCGCATCAGATACGCAGTATTTT. This sequence encodes CASSLVTGGASDTQYF.